Below, 20 T cell receptor beta chains from the same sample are listed, as sequenced in a study of T cell clones after liver transplantation. Assay used: immunoSEQ multiplex PCR; TCRdb lists only in-frame clones, some missing. The sample records under 20,000 clones, approximately 80% being singletons. The source material was CD8+ T cells from blood, sampled roughly 48 months after liver transplant. The receptors were gathered from a human patient who received a liver transplant. The T cells may come from the graft donor.

The genes are TRBV29-1 and TRBJ1-3; no clear D gene. This CDR3 spans 17 amino acids. V lost 4 bases, J lost 0 bases, and 19 bases lay in between. Looked up from germline, CDR1 is SQVTM and CDR2 is ANQGSEA. The CDR3 region has the DNA TGCAGCGTTGTCAGCGCGGTTGTGGGTACCTCTGGAAACACCATATATTTT. Translation gives CSVVSAVVGTSGNTIYF. Filled out from reference TRBV29-1 and TRBJ1-3, the complete variable domain reads SAVISQKPSRDICQRGTSLTIQCQVDSQVTMMFWYRQQPGQSLTLIATANQGSEATYESGFVIDKFPISRPNLTFSTLTVSNMSPEDSSIYLCSVVSAVVGTSGNTIYFGEGSWLTVV.

The rearrangement joins TRBV29-1 to TRBJ1-2, with a weak D call TRBD1 (6 bases). The germline gives CDR1 SQVTM, CDR2 ANQGSEA. The CDR3 spans 15 residues. V lost 0 bases, J lost 8 bases, and 19 bases lay in between. The chain's CDR3 is CSVEDGVRGARGYTF. In DNA form, the CDR3 reads TGCAGCGTTGAAGATGGCGTCCGGGGGGCGAGGGGCTACACCTTC. The full variable domain, completed using reference TRBV29-1 and TRBJ1-2, is SAVISQKPSRDICQRGTSLTIQCQVDSQVTMMFWYRQQPGQSLTLIATANQGSEATYESGFVIDKFPISRPNLTFSTLTVSNMSPEDSSIYLCSVEDGVRGARGYTFGSGTRLTVV.

The chain uses TRBV21-1 and TRBJ2-7; the D segment call TRBD1 is taken from the table without a DNA check. TRBV21-1 is deemed a pseudogene. There are 13 residues in the CDR3. CDR3 bases: TGTGCCAGCAACTACAGGGTAGCCTACGAGCAGTACTTC. This gives the protein CASNYRVAYEQYF.

The J gene is TRBJ1-1, the V gene TRBV2; weak D call: TRBD1 (5 bases). This CDR3 spans 13 amino acids. The V and J ends lost 5 bases and 6 bases respectively, with 13 bases between them. Germline CDR1 SNHLY, CDR2 FYNNEI. This CDR3 reads CASSKFGGSEAFF. CDR3 coding DNA: TGTGCCAGCAGTAAATTTGGGGGGTCTGAAGCTTTCTTT.

V gene TRBV19 combines with J gene TRBJ2-1, with 7 bases lining up with TRBD1. The CDR3 is made up of 15 amino acids. The trim removed 5 bases at V and 8 bases at J, leaving 12 bases unmatched. Germline V gene sequence: CDR1 LNHDA, CDR2 SQIVND (reference sequence). The CDR3 is CASSQRQGRGHEQFF. CDR3 DNA: TGTGCCAGTAGTCAGAGACAGGGTCGTGGGCATGAGCAGTTCTTC.

V usage is TRBV7-3 and J usage is TRBJ2-7; D is uncertain. Trimming took 4 bases from V and 7 from J, leaving 11 bases between them. The CDR3 extends over 12 amino acids. Per germline, CDR1 SGHTA and CDR2 FQGTGA. The CDR3 here is CASSSDSPEQYF. CDR3 sequence (DNA): TGTGCCAGCAGCTCCGACTCCCCAGAGCAGTACTTC.

The chain employs TRBV7-2 and TRBJ2-3, with D uncertain. CDR1 and CDR2 from the germline V gene are SGHTA and FQGNSA. Trimming took off 5 bases at V and 0 bases at J, with 6 bases between the two ends. There are 13 residues in the CDR3. The CDR3 loop reads CASSGDSTDTQYF. The CDR3 nucleotides read TGTGCCAGCAGCGGAGATAGCACAGATACGCAGTATTTT. The complete variable domain, with remaining parts taken from reference TRBV7-2 and TRBJ2-3, reads GAGVSQSPSNKVTEKGKDVELRCDPISGHTALYWYRQSLGQGLEFLIYFQGNSAPDKSGLPSDRFSAERTGGSVSTLTIQRTQQEDSAVYLCASSGDSTDTQYFGPGTRLTVL.

This clone was observed a handful of times. J is TRBJ1-1 and V is TRBV5-4; D is possibly TRBD1 (5 bases). The V end was cut by 6 bases, the J end by 1 base, with 13 bases between. From germline, CDR1 is SGHNT and CDR2 YYREEE (reference sequence). The CDR3 is made up of 14 amino acids. The CDR3 loop reads CASNLWGENTEAFF. CDR3 bases: TGTGCCAGCAACCTGTGGGGGGAGAACACTGAAGCTTTCTTT. Drawing the rest from reference TRBV5-4 and TRBJ1-1, the complete variable domain is ETGVTQSPTHLIKTRGQQVTLRCSSQSGHNTVSWYQQALGQGPQFIFQYYREEENGRGNFPPRFSGLQFPNYSSELNVNALELDDSALYLCASNLWGENTEAFFGQGTRLTVV.

The chain carries TRBV4-3 and TRBJ2-6; D ambiguous. CDR1 LGHNA and CDR2 YSLEER come from the germline V gene. V was trimmed by 0 bases and J by 1 base, leaving 7 bases between them. The CDR3 length is 16 residues. The CDR3 coding sequence is TGCGCCAGCAGCCAAGATATAGGATCTGGGGCCAACGTCCTGACTTTC. This translates into CASSQDIGSGANVLTF.

The table lists this clone with a count of one. This sequence joins TRBV4-1 and TRBJ1-2; D unclear. The V and J ends lost 5 bases and 0 bases respectively, with 19 bases between them. The length of the CDR3 is 17 residues. Germline V gives CDR1 MGHRA, CDR2 YSYEKL. As DNA, the CDR3 is TGCGCCAGCAGCTCCCTGACGGTGTCAGGAGCTAACTATGGCTACACCTTC. It codes for CASSSLTVSGANYGYTF.

The chain links TRBV27 to TRBJ2-7; D might be TRBD1 (5 bases). This CDR3 has 13 amino acids. V lost 7 bases and J lost 2, with 12 bases in between. CDR1 MNHEY and CDR2 SMNVEV come from the germline V gene (reference sequence). The CDR3 DNA reads TGTGCCAGCACCTCTGTAGGGGCCTACGAGCAGTACTTC. Its translation: CASTSVGAYEQYF.

This clone was counted a single time. The J gene is TRBJ2-7, the V gene TRBV27; D remains ambiguous. The CDR3 is 13 residues long. CDR1 and CDR2 (germline): MNHEY, SMNVEV (reference sequence). V was pared by 5 bases and J by 7 bases, with 15 bases between. CDR3 nucleotides: TGTGCCAGCAGTCCCAAGGCCGTCCAAGAGCAGTACTTC. Residues: CASSPKAVQEQYF.

The V gene is TRBV28, the J gene TRBJ1-5; perhaps TRBD1 as D (6 bases). This CDR3 has 16 amino acids. V was trimmed by 5 bases and J by 1 base, leaving 15 bases between them. Germline-derived CDR1 and CDR2 are MDHEN and SYDVKM. CDR3 loop: CASSLEGRGSNQPQHF. As DNA, the CDR3 is TGTGCCAGCAGTCTGGAGGGGAGGGGGAGCAATCAGCCCCAGCATTTT.

This chain joins TRBV5-6 and TRBJ2-5; 8 bases agree with TRBD1. With V trimmed by 0 bases and J by 5 bases, 9 bases remained unmatched. The CDR3 contains 16 residues. Germline V CDR1 and CDR2: SGHDT, YYEEEE. As DNA, the CDR3 is TGTGCCAGCAGCTTGGCAAGACAGGGGCGCGGGGAGACCCAGTACTTC. The encoded protein is CASSLARQGRGETQYF.

The chain recombines TRBV7-3 with TRBJ1-2, with D possibly matching TRBD1 (5 bases). Trimming removed 2 bases from V and 4 bases from J, with 8 bases in between. CDR1 and CDR2 from the germline V gene are SGHTA and FQGTGA. The CDR3 loop spans 13 amino acids. Here the CDR3 reads CASSLRQGYGYTF. The CDR3 DNA follows: TGTGCCAGCAGCTTACGGCAGGGCTATGGCTACACCTTC. Supplemented by reference TRBV7-3 and TRBJ1-2, the full variable domain reads GAGVSQTPSNKVTEKGKYVELRCDPISGHTALYWYRQSLGQGPEFLIYFQGTGAADDSGLPNDRFFAVRPEGSVSTLKIQRTERGDSAVYLCASSLRQGYGYTFGSGTRLTVV.

The chain combines TRBV4-1 with TRBJ1-2; TRBD1 matches at 9 bases. Trimming at V came to 2 bases and at J to 3 bases, leaving 7 bases not matched to a gene. Germline CDR1 MGHRA, CDR2 YSYEKL. There are 16 residues in the CDR3. For the CDR3, the DNA is TGCGCCAGCAGCCAAACCCGGGACAGGGTCGACTATGGCTACACCTTC. Protein product: CASSQTRDRVDYGYTF.

This clone was observed a single time. This chain joins TRBV5-6 and TRBJ2-7; TRBD1 matches 9 bases. The CDR3 spans 15 residues. CDR1 is SGHDT and CDR2 is YYEEEE in the germline V gene. The ends lost 3 bases at V and 3 bases at J; junction bases unmatched: 7. CDR3 sequence: CASSSTGTGFYEQYF. CDR3 bases: TGTGCCAGCAGCTCAACCGGGACAGGGTTCTACGAGCAGTACTTC. Variable domain in full (rest from reference TRBV5-6 and TRBJ2-7): DAGVTQSPTHLIKTRGQQVTLRCSPKSGHDTVSWYQQALGQGPQFIFQYYEEEERQRGNFPDRFSGHQFPNYSSELNVNALLLGDSALYLCASSSTGTGFYEQYFGPGTRLTVT.

The chain recombines TRBV7-9 with TRBJ1-1, with D maybe TRBD1 (5 bases). Germline V gene sequence: CDR1 SEHNR, CDR2 FQNEAQ (reference sequence). The CDR3 spans 9 residues. Trimming shortened V by 11 bases and J by 7 bases, and 8 bases separated the two germline ends. The CDR3 DNA sequence: TGTGCCGCGGGGCTTGAAGCTTTCTTT. Translation gives CAAGLEAFF.

This rearrangement joins TRBV7-9 to TRBJ2-7; D is unresolved. Per germline, CDR1 SEHNR and CDR2 FQNEAQ (reference sequence). V gave up 1 base and J gave up 3 bases, with 1 base separating them. The CDR3 extends over 11 amino acids. DNA for the CDR3: TGTGCCAGCAGCTTAGACTACGAGCAGTACTTC. As protein: CASSLDYEQYF. Full variable domain (remainder filled in from reference TRBV7-9 and TRBJ2-7): DTGVSQNPRHKITKRGQNVTFRCDPISEHNRLYWYRQTLGQGPEFLTYFQNEAQLEKSRLLSDRFSAERPKGSFSTLEIQRTEQGDSAMYLCASSLDYEQYFGPGTRLTVT.

The chain recombines TRBV7-9 with TRBJ1-1; D unresolved. The V and J ends lost 3 bases and 1 base respectively, with 9 bases between them. The germline V gene encodes CDR1 SEHNR and CDR2 FQNEAQ (reference sequence). This CDR3 has 14 residues. The DNA for the CDR3 is TGTGCCAGCAGCTTTGAGTGGGGGAACACTGAAGCTTTCTTT. Amino acid sequence: CASSFEWGNTEAFF.